The 32 T cell receptor beta chains below were found in one sample sequenced in a study of T cell repertoires in cytomegalovirus infection. TCRdb re-analysed the reads in MiXCR, keeping a single row per CDR3 protein. Here the sample spans 200,000 to 300,000 distinct CDR3 sequences, 9% to 15% being singletons. Material for sequencing was PBMCs. These receptor sequences come from a human donor in good health (CMV status not recorded). Some clones in this sample may be carry-over from other donors' samples.

This clonotype showed up many times. The gene calls are TRBV7-8 and TRBJ2-5; TRBD2 agrees at 12 bases. Trimming cost V 3 bases and J 5 bases; bases outside gene matches: 10. This CDR3 has 17 residues. Germline V gives CDR1 SGHVS, CDR2 FQNEAQ. CDR3 nucleotides: TGTGCCAGCAGCTTTCTGCCTAGCGGGGGGGCCCAGGAGACCCAGTACTTC. Translating it yields CASSFLPSGGAQETQYF.

Many counts were recorded for this clonotype. The rearrangement uses TRBV7-2 and TRBJ2-5; no definite D call. The V end lost 1 base, the J end lost 5 bases, and 11 bases lay between the germline ends. The V gene's germline CDR1 is SGHTA and CDR2 FQGNSA. The CDR3 is made up of 14 amino acids. The chain's CDR3 is CASSLELRVETQYF. As DNA, the CDR3 is TGTGCCAGCAGCTTAGAGCTTAGAGTGGAGACCCAGTACTTC. Combining the CDR3 with reference TRBV7-2 and TRBJ2-5 gives the whole variable domain GAGVSQSPSNKVTEKGKDVELRCDPISGHTALYWYRQSLGQGLEFLIYFQGNSAPDKSGLPSDRFSAERTGGSVSTLTIQRTQQEDSAVYLCASSLELRVETQYFGPGTRLLVL.

At least ten counts were recorded for this clonotype. V and J are TRBV4-3 and TRBJ1-1; possibly TRBD1 for D (5 bases). CDR1 is LGHNA, CDR2 YSLEER, per germline. The CDR3 covers 16 residues. The germline V and J ends were trimmed by 4 bases and 1 base, with 16 bases remaining between them. Here the CDR3 DNA reads TGCGCCAGCAGCCGCGCGATTATAGGGGCGAACACTGAAGCTTTCTTT. This translates into CASSRAIIGANTEAFF.

This clonotype was counted many times. The V and J genes are TRBV6-2 or TRBV6-3 and TRBJ2-2; D gene unclear. The length of the CDR3 is 15 residues. CDR1 and CDR2 from the germline V gene are MNHEY and SVGEGT. Trimming shortened V by 6 bases and J by 4 bases, and 15 bases separated the two germline ends. CDR3 sequence reads: CASSRVAPGTGELFF. For the CDR3, the DNA is TGTGCCAGCAGCCGTGTAGCCCCAGGCACCGGGGAGCTGTTTTTT.

This clonotype was found many times. The V gene is TRBV7-9, the J gene TRBJ1-1; D remains ambiguous. V shed 0 bases and J shed 0 bases, with 8 bases lying between them. The CDR3 has 15 amino acids. Germline-derived CDR1 and CDR2 are SEHNR and FQNEAQ (reference sequence). CDR3 region: CASSLAGQMNTEAFF. CDR3 in DNA: TGTGCCAGCAGCTTAGCGGGCCAGATGAACACTGAAGCTTTCTTT.

This clonotype was recorded at least ten times. The CDR3 DNA reads TGTGCCAGCAGTTTGCAGATTAATTCACCCCTCCACTTT. It encodes CASSLQINSPLHF. This chain connects TRBV28 to TRBJ1-6; D is unresolved. Germline V lookup: CDR1 MDHEN, CDR2 SYDVKM. V lost 3 bases and J lost 6, with 6 bases in between. The CDR3 contains 13 residues. The full variable domain, in which reference TRBV28 and TRBJ1-6 provide the parts outside the CDR3, is DVKVTQSSRYLVKRTGEKVFLECVQDMDHENMFWYRQDPGLGLRLIYFSYDVKMKEKGDIPEGYSVSREKKERFSLILESASTNQTSMYLCASSLQINSPLHFGNGTRLTVT.

This clonotype was found many times. The V and J genes are TRBV7-4 and TRBJ2-5; 7 bases match TRBD2. Germline values: CDR1 SGHVT, CDR2 SQSDAQ. V shed 5 bases and J 4 bases; nucleotides not matched to a gene: 7. This CDR3 region has 14 residues. CDR3 in amino acids: CASSVAGTTETQYF. The CDR3 region has the DNA TGTGCCAGCAGCGTTGCCGGGACTACAGAGACCCAGTACTTC.

The chain recombines TRBV2 with TRBJ2-3; D unresolved. Trimming stripped 2 bases from V and 4 bases from J, with 13 bases between. The length of the CDR3 is 15 residues. Germline CDR1 reads SNHLY; CDR2 reads FYNNEI. The CDR3 protein is CASSELQPVADTQYF. The CDR3, as DNA: TGTGCCAGCAGTGAATTACAGCCCGTAGCAGATACGCAGTATTTT. Combining the CDR3 with reference TRBV2 and TRBJ2-3 gives the whole variable domain EPEVTQTPSHQVTQMGQEVILRCVPISNHLYFYWYRQILGQKVEFLVSFYNNEISEKSEIFDDQFSVERPDGSNFTLKIRSTKLEDSAMYFCASSELQPVADTQYFGPGTRLTVL.

This clonotype was seen many times. V and J are TRBV28 and TRBJ2-1; a weak D match, TRBD2 (7 bases). Trimming stripped 5 bases from V and 6 bases from J, with 17 bases between. The germline V gene encodes CDR1 MDHEN and CDR2 SYDVKM. This CDR3 comprises 15 residues. CDR3 in amino acids: CASSILGGASNEQFF. The CDR3 region has the DNA TGTGCCAGCAGTATATTGGGGGGGGCGAGCAATGAGCAGTTCTTC.

This clonotype was found many times. The chain recombines TRBV7-2 with TRBJ2-3; 9 bases are a match to TRBD2. Germline CDR1 SGHTA, CDR2 FQGNSA. V was pared by 5 bases and J by 6 bases, with 6 bases of the junction left unmatched. The CDR3 has 14 residues. CDR3 coding DNA: TGTGCCAGCAGCCCTTTTGCGGGAGGGGATACGCAGTATTTT. This encodes CASSPFAGGDTQYF.

About this clonotype itself: The germline gene is not matched at one end of the junction; a read error may be the cause. The chain is built from TRBV7-9 and TRBJ1-6, with 7 bases identical to TRBD1. Looked up from germline, CDR1 is SEHNR and CDR2 is FQNEAQ (reference sequence). This CDR3 is built from 17 residues. DNA of the CDR3: TGTGCCCGCAGCAAGACAGGGCACGAATCCTATAATTCACCCCTCCACTTT. Translating gives CARSKTGHESYNSPLHF.

This clonotype has a count of ten or more. In nucleotides, the CDR3 is TGTGCCAGCAGTCCAGCCTACGAGCAGTACTTC. This codes for CASSPAYEQYF. The V and J genes are TRBV12-3 or TRBV12-4 and TRBJ2-7, with D hard to call. The CDR3 spans 11 residues. V dropped 5 bases and J dropped 2 bases, with 4 bases sitting between them.

Points on this clonotype: A much larger clone differs from this one at a single base, so this may be a read error. This chain uses TRBV7-2 with TRBJ2-7; 8 positions agree with TRBD2. The CDR3 has 13 residues. V was pared by 5 bases and J by 6 bases, with 6 bases of the junction left unmatched. Germline CDR1 reads SGHTA; CDR2 reads FQGNSA. CDR3 sequence (DNA): TGTACCAGCAGCCCGGGGACTAGTCGCGAGCAGTACTTC. This gives the protein CTSSPGTSREQYF. The full variable domain, in which reference TRBV7-2 and TRBJ2-7 provide the parts outside the CDR3, is GAGVSQSPSNKVTEKGKDVELRCDPISGHTALYWYRQSLGQGLEFLIYFQGNSAPDKSGLPSDRFSAERTGGSVSTLTIQRTQQEDSAVYLCTSSPGTSREQYFGPGTRLTVT.

The table lists this clonotype with many counts. The rearrangement joins TRBV10-3 to TRBJ1-2; D uncertain. The V end was cut by 3 bases, the J end by 0 bases, with 5 bases between. The length of the CDR3 is 13 residues. The V gene's germline CDR1 is ENHRY and CDR2 SYGVKD. In nucleotides, the CDR3 is TGTGCCATCAGTGACAGAGCTAACTATGGCTACACCTTC. Translating it yields CAISDRANYGYTF.

This clonotype has a count of ten or more. V is TRBV29-1 and J is TRBJ2-1, with 9 bases matching TRBD2. Germline assignment: CDR1 SQVTM and CDR2 ANQGSEA. The length of the CDR3 is 14 residues. With 6 bases clipped from V and 7 bases from J, the junction kept 10 bases outside the gene matches. The DNA of the CDR3 is TGCAGCGTCCAAGGTCTAGCGGGGTGGAATGAGCAGTTCTTC. This codes for CSVQGLAGWNEQFF.

This clonotype was detected a few times. V and J are TRBV28 and TRBJ2-3, with 7 bases that match TRBD2. The trim removed 5 bases at V and 4 bases at J, leaving 12 bases unmatched. The CDR3 contains 16 residues. Germline V gene lookup returns CDR1 MDHEN and CDR2 SYDVKM. The CDR3 sequence is CASSDGTGGGADTQYF. The CDR3 bases are TGTGCCAGCAGTGACGGAACGGGAGGAGGTGCAGATACGCAGTATTTT.

This clonotype was picked up many times. The chain couples TRBV28 to TRBJ2-7, with TRBD1 as a possible D gene (6 bases). Germline loops: CDR1 MDHEN, CDR2 SYDVKM. The germline V and J ends were trimmed by 4 bases and 3 bases, with 13 bases remaining between them. The CDR3 runs to 14 residues. In nucleotides, the CDR3 is TGTGCCAGCAGTTCCTGGACAGCCGTCTACGAGCAGTACTTC. It translates to CASSSWTAVYEQYF.

The chain links TRBV5-1 to TRBJ1-5, with 12 bases aligning to TRBD1. The CDR3 has 15 residues. Trimming cost V 4 bases and J 5 bases; bases outside gene matches: 4. The V gene's germline CDR1 is SGHRS and CDR2 YFSETQ. The CDR3 DNA sequence: TGCGCCAGCAGCCGGGACAGGGGGCTTGATCAGCCCCAGCATTTT. Protein product: CASSRDRGLDQPQHF.

This clonotype was detected many times. The chain carries TRBV7-2 and TRBJ1-2; D gene uncertain. Germline assignment: CDR1 SGHTA and CDR2 FQGNSA. V lost 3 bases, J lost 4 bases, and 6 bases lay in between. This CDR3 comprises 12 residues. CDR3: CASSFSPYGYTF. CDR3 DNA: TGTGCCAGCAGCTTTTCCCCCTATGGCTACACCTTC.

The rearrangement uses TRBV7-9 and TRBJ2-3; D is possibly TRBD2 (5 bases). The CDR3 sequence is 15 residues long. With 1 base removed from V and 0 bases from J, the gap between germline ends came to 8 bases. In germline, CDR1 is SEHNR, CDR2 FQNEAQ (reference sequence). CDR3 loop: CASSLERTSTDTQYF. CDR3 DNA: TGTGCCAGCAGCTTAGAGCGGACTAGCACAGATACGCAGTATTTT.

The chain links TRBV19 to TRBJ1-1; no firm D call. CDR1 is LNHDA, CDR2 SQIVND, per germline (reference sequence). Trimming stripped 7 bases from V and 4 bases from J, with 13 bases between. This CDR3 spans 13 amino acids. CDR3 coding DNA: TGTGCCAGTAATGAGGTAACGGCCACTGAAGCTTTCTTT. Residues: CASNEVTATEAFF.

This clonotype came up many times. This chain links TRBV19 with TRBJ1-5, with 7 nucleotides matching TRBD1. This CDR3 is 16 amino acids long. Per the germline V gene, CDR1 is LNHDA and CDR2 is SQIVND (reference sequence). The ends lost 9 bases at V and 2 bases at J; junction bases unmatched: 13. Here the CDR3 DNA reads TGTGCCAGCGCCGACCCAGGGGGAAGGGGCAATCAGCCCCAGCATTTT. Translated, it gives CASADPGGRGNQPQHF. Supplemented by reference TRBV19 and TRBJ1-5, the full variable domain reads DGGITQSPKYLFRKEGQNVTLSCEQNLNHDAMYWYRQDPGQGLRLIYYSQIVNDFQKGDIAEGYSVSREKKESFPLTVTSAQKNPTAFYLCASADPGGRGNQPQHFGDGTRLSIL.

About this clonotype itself: A clone one base away is much larger, so this may be a read error. The final CDR3 position lacks the conserved phenylalanine or tryptophan, pointing to a likely read error. J is TRBJ1-2 and V is TRBV7-2; D gene unclear. Per germline, CDR1 SGHTA and CDR2 FQGNSA. This CDR3 region has 17 residues. V was cut by 0 bases and J by 4 bases, with 18 bases left in between. The CDR3 DNA reads as TGTGCCAGCAGCTTAGCGGGTGGCAGGACGCGGGTCTATGGCTACACCCTC. Its protein product is CASSLAGGRTRVYGYTL.

The table lists this clonotype with many counts. The CDR3 sequence: CSATAGASNEKLFF. The CDR3 coding sequence is TGCAGTGCTACCGCGGGAGCCTCTAATGAAAAACTGTTTTTT. The chain uses TRBV20-1 and TRBJ1-4; D uncertain. The CDR3 sequence is 14 residues long. Between the trimmed V and J ends, which lost 4 bases and 3 bases, there was a span of 12 bases. Germline lookup yields CDR1 DFQATT and CDR2 SNEGSKA (reference sequence).

The sample holds one count of this clonotype. At one end the junction does not follow the germline gene, possibly because of a read error. CDR3 DNA: TGCAGCGTTGGGGCAGGGAGGGTAGGGGCCAACGGCCTGACTTTC. This gives the protein CSVGAGRVGANGLTF. The V call is TRBV29-1, the J call TRBJ2-6; 7 bases map to TRBD2. The V gene's germline CDR1 is SQVTM and CDR2 ANQGSEA. This CDR3 spans 15 amino acids.

This clonotype was counted ten times or more. The gene calls are TRBV4-3 and TRBJ2-3, with 7 bases that match TRBD2. CDR3 length equals 16 residues. J gave up 6 bases and V 1 base, and 10 bases lay outside the gene matches. The germline CDR1 and CDR2 sequences are LGHNA and YSLEER. CDR3 protein: CASSQGRPGRVDTQYF. CDR3 coding DNA: TGCGCCAGCAGCCAAGGTCGCCCGGGGAGGGTGGATACGCAGTATTTT.

This clonotype was seen repeatedly, ten times or more. V gene TRBV15 combines with J gene TRBJ2-1; D gene ambiguous. The length of the CDR3 is 14 residues. The V and J ends lost 8 bases and 5 bases respectively, with 16 bases between them. Per germline, CDR1 LNHNV and CDR2 YYDKDF (reference sequence). The CDR3 region is CATRIDSFHNEQFF. In nucleotides, the CDR3 is TGTGCCACCCGGATTGACTCCTTCCACAATGAGCAGTTCTTC.

This clonotype occurred a few times. The chain is built from TRBV7-2 and TRBJ2-3; 11 bases fit TRBD2. V dropped 0 bases and J dropped 3; count of bases not matched to a gene: 8. The CDR3 totals 18 residues. Germline assignment: CDR1 SGHTA and CDR2 FQGNSA. The CDR3 sequence: CASSLAAVASGRTDTQYF. In DNA, the CDR3 is TGTGCCAGCAGCTTAGCGGCCGTGGCTAGCGGGAGGACAGATACGCAGTATTTT.

This clonotype was observed at least ten times. The chain recombines TRBV28 with TRBJ1-3; D is possibly TRBD1 (6 bases). Germline loops: CDR1 MDHEN, CDR2 SYDVKM. The CDR3 has 13 residues. V was cut by 8 bases and J by 4 bases, with 12 bases left in between. The CDR3, as DNA: TGTGCCAGCGAGGGGGATCAGGGAAACACCATATATTTT. Translation: CASEGDQGNTIYF.

This clonotype was seen repeatedly, ten times or more. This chain connects TRBV6-6 to TRBJ2-1; D ambiguous. CDR3 size: 11 residues. Trimming shortened V by 6 bases and J by 13 bases, and 13 bases separated the two germline ends. Germline assignment: CDR1 MNHNY and CDR2 SVGAGI (reference sequence). In nucleotides, the CDR3 is TGTGCCAGCAGCGTCCTCGAACGCCAGTTCTTC. The encoded protein is CASSVLERQFF.

This clonotype was seen a handful of times. J is TRBJ1-3 and V is TRBV6-5, with 7 bases matching TRBD1. The germline CDR1 and CDR2 sequences are MNHEY and SVGAGI. Unmatched junction bases numbered 3, after V lost 4 bases and J lost 3 bases. This CDR3 has 14 amino acids. The CDR3 loop is CASSSYRGGNTIYF. The CDR3 DNA reads as TGTGCCAGCAGTTCATACAGGGGTGGAAACACCATATATTTT.

This clonotype came up once. The gene calls are TRBV18 and TRBJ2-2; no clear D gene. Germline-derived CDR1 and CDR2 are KGHSH and LQKENI. This CDR3 comprises 15 residues. V was shortened by 1 base and J by 2 bases, with 8 bases between the two germline ends. CDR3 residues: CASSPRQDNTGELFF. CDR3 nucleotides: TGTGCCAGCTCACCACGGCAGGATAACACCGGGGAGCTGTTTTTT.